The 7 T cell receptor beta chains in this list originate from one sample, sequenced in a study of tumour-infiltrating T cells in Burkitt lymphoma. Data came from immunoSEQ multiplex PCR; TCRdb stores just in-frame clones and leaves some out. Of 650 to 850 clones in the sample, 65% to 85% were seen once. The specimen sequenced was tumor tissue. The receptors stem from a human donor with diffuse large B-cell lymphoma. Some clones in this sample may be carry-over from other donors' samples.

The sample holds a few counts of this clone. The rearrangement links TRBV19 to TRBJ2-7; TRBD2 aligns across 8 bases. V lost 4 bases to trimming and J lost 4 bases; unmatched junction nucleotides: 9. CDR3 length equals 15 residues. Germline V gives CDR1 LNHDA, CDR2 SQIVND (reference sequence). CDR3 protein: CASSTGLAGNYEQYF. The CDR3 DNA sequence: TGTGCCAGTAGTACCGGACTAGCCGGCAATTACGAGCAGTACTTC.

This chain connects TRBV5-1 to TRBJ2-2; 7 bases align to TRBD2. The J segment lost 6 bases and the V segment lost 0 bases, leaving 11 bases of the junction unmatched. CDR1 SGHRS and CDR2 YFSETQ come from the germline V gene. The CDR3 runs 17 residues. This CDR3 is CASSLGDYPRSPGELFF. The CDR3 nucleotides read TGCGCCAGCAGCTTGGGGGACTACCCCCGCTCCCCCGGGGAGCTGTTTTTT.

The chain joins TRBV6-5 to TRBJ1-1; D is possibly TRBD1 (6 bases). The CDR3 sequence is 14 residues long. The V end lost 4 bases, the J end lost 1 base, and 10 bases lay between the germline ends. The germline CDR1 and CDR2 sequences are MNHEY and SVGAGI. Written as DNA, the CDR3 is TGTGCCAGCAGTTTTCGGGACACGAACACTGAAGCTTTCTTT. It encodes CASSFRDTNTEAFF.

The genes are TRBV28 and TRBJ1-1; D is unresolved. Trimming removed 2 bases from V and 11 bases from J, with 18 bases in between. Germline-derived CDR1 and CDR2 are MDHEN and SYDVKM. The CDR3 length is 14 residues. The CDR3, as DNA: TGTGCCAGCAGTTTAGATCCAGGACGGCGAGCGGCTTTCTTT. Residues: CASSLDPGRRAAFF.

The chain has TRBV9 and TRBJ1-5, with D hard to call. The CDR3 loop spans 14 amino acids. V was pared by 4 bases and J by 9 bases, with 17 bases between. CDR1 is SGDLS and CDR2 is YYNGEE in the germline V gene. CDR3 sequence: CASSPQIGPGPQHF. In DNA form, the CDR3 reads TGTGCCAGCAGCCCCCAAATAGGGCCGGGGCCCCAGCATTTT.

The genes are TRBV9 and TRBJ1-5; D uncertain. Germline V gene data show CDR1 as SGDLS and CDR2 as YYNGEE. V was trimmed by 4 bases and J by 6 bases, leaving 14 bases between them. The CDR3 covers 14 residues. The CDR3 sequence: CASSSHKGSQPQHF. Written as DNA, the CDR3 is TGTGCCAGCAGCTCCCATAAAGGGTCTCAGCCCCAGCATTTT. The full variable domain, rest sourced from reference TRBV9 and TRBJ1-5, is DSGVTQTPKHLITATGQRVTLRCSPRSGDLSVYWYQQSLDQGLQFLIQYYNGEERAKGNILERFSAQQFPDLHSELNLSSLELGDSALYFCASSSHKGSQPQHFGDGTRLSIL.

The chain joins TRBV2 to TRBJ2-7, with D hard to call. CDR3 length equals 13 residues. The germline gives CDR1 SNHLY, CDR2 FYNNEI. V lost 3 bases and J lost 2, with 8 bases in between. The CDR3 coding sequence is TGTGCCAGCAGTGACCAGGAACCCTACGAGCAGTACTTC. This translates into CASSDQEPYEQYF.